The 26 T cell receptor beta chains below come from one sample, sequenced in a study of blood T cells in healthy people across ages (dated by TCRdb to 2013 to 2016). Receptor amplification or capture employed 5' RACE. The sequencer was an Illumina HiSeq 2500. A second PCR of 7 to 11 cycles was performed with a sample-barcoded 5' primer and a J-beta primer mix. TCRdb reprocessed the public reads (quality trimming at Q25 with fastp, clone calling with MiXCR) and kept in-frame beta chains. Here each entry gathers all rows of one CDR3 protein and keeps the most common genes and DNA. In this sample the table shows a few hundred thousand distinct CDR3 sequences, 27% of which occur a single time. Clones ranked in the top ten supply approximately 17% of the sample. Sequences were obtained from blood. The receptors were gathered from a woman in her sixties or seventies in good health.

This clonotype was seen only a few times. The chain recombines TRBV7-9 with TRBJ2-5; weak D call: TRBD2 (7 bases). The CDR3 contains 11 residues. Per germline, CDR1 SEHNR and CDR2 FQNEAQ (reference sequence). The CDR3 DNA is TGTGCAGGGGGGGGCGCGGAGACCCAGTACTTC. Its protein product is CAGGGAETQYF.

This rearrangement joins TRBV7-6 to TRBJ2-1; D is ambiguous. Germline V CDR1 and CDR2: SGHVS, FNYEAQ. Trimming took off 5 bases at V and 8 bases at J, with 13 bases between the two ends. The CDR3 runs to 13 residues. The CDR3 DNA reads TGTGCCAGCAGCAAGGCCTCGGTCTATGAGCAGTTCTTC. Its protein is CASSKASVYEQFF.

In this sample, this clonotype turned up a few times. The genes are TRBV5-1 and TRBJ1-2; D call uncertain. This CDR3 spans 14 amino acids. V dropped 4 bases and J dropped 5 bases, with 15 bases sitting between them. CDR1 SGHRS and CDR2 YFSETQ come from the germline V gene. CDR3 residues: CASSPRTASYGYTF. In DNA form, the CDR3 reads TGCGCCAGCAGCCCCCGGACGGCCAGTTATGGCTACACCTTC.

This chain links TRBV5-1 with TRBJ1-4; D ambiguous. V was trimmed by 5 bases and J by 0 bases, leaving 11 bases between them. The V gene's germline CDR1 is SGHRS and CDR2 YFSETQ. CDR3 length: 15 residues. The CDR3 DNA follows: TGCGCCAGCAGGTTACAGAGTGCAACTAATGAAAAACTGTTTTTT. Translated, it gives CASRLQSATNEKLFF.

Here the CDR3 reads CASSKYQTGPYGYTF. The CDR3 DNA reads as TGTGCCAGCAGTAAATACCAGACAGGGCCCTATGGCTACACCTTC. This chain uses TRBV27 with TRBJ1-2; TRBD1 matches 7 bases. The CDR3 totals 15 residues. CDR1 is MNHEY, CDR2 SMNVEV, per germline (reference sequence). With 5 bases clipped from V and 4 bases from J, the junction kept 10 bases outside the gene matches.

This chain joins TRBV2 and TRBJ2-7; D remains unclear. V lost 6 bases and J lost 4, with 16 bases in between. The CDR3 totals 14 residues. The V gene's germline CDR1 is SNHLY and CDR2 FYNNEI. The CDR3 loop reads CASSLPWAPYEQYF. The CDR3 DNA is TGTGCCAGCAGCCTACCCTGGGCCCCTTACGAGCAGTACTTC.

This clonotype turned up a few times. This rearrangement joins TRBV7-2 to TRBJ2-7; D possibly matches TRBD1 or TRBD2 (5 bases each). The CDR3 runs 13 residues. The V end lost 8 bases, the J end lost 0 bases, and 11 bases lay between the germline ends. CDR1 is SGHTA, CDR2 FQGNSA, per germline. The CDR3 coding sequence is TGTGCCAGCTCGGGACCGAGCTCCTACGAGCAGTACTTC. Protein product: CASSGPSSYEQYF.

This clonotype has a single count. CDR3 nucleotide sequence: TGCGCCAGCAGCTTGCAGGGGGCGGTCATGAACACTGAAGCTTTCTTT. Its translation: CASSLQGAVMNTEAFF. The V gene is TRBV5-1, the J gene TRBJ1-1; TRBD1 matches 8 bases. The CDR3 has 16 residues. Germline V gene lookup returns CDR1 SGHRS and CDR2 YFSETQ. J was trimmed by 0 bases and V by 1 base; bases with no gene match: 5.

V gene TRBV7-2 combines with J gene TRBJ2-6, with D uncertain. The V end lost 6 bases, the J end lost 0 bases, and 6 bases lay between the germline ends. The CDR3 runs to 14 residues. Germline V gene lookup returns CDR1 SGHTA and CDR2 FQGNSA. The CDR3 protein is CASRTSSGANVLTF. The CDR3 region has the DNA TGTGCCAGCAGAACAAGCTCTGGGGCCAACGTCCTGACTTTC.

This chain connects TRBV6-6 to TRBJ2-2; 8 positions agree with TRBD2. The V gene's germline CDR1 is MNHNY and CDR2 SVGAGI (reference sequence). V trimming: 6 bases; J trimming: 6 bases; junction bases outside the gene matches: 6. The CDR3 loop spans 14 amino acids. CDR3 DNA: TGTGCCAGCAGACAGGGACTAGTAGCCGGGGAGCTGTTTTTT. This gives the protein CASRQGLVAGELFF.

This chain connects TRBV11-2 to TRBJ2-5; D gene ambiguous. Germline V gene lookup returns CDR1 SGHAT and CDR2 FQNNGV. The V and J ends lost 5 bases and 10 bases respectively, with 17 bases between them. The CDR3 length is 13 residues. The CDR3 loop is CASSRLLERVQYF. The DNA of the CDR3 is TGTGCCAGCAGCCGTCTCCTTGAGAGAGTCCAGTACTTC.

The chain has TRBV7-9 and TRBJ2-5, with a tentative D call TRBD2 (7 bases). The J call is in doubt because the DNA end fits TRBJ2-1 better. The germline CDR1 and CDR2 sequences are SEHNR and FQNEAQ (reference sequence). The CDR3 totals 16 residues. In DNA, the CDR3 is TGTGCCAGCAGCTTAGGTGCGGGGGCCGTCTACAATGAGCAGTTCTTC. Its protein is CASSLGAGAVYNEQFF.

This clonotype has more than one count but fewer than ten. The chain's CDR3 is CASSLAHNYGYTF. In DNA, the CDR3 is TGTGCCAGCAGCTTGGCCCATAACTATGGCTACACCTTC. The genes are TRBV5-5 and TRBJ1-2, with D unclear. V was cut by 0 bases and J by 1 base, with 4 bases left in between. Germline assignment: CDR1 SGHKS and CDR2 YYEKEE (reference sequence). CDR3 length: 13 amino acids.

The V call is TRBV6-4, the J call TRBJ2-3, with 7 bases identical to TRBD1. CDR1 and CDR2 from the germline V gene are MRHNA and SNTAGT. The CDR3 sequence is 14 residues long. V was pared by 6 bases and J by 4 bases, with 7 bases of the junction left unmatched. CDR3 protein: CASRPTGFSDTQYF. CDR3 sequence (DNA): TGTGCCAGCAGGCCGACAGGGTTCTCAGATACGCAGTATTTT.

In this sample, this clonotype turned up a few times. The CDR3 nucleotides are TGTGCCAGCAGCTTTCAACCCGACACTGAGCAGTTCTTC. Its protein is CASSFQPDTEQFF. This rearrangement joins TRBV7-2 to TRBJ2-1, with D hard to call. The CDR3 runs to 13 residues. The ends were cut back, 3 bases at V and 9 bases at J, with 12 bases in the middle. Germline-derived CDR1 and CDR2 are SGHTA and FQGNSA.

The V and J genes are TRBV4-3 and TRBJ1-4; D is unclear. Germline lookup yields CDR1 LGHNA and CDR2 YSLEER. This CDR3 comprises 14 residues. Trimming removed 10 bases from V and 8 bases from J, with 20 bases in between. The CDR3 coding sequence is TGCGCCAACGGCCAAGATCGAGCGTTCGAAAAACTGTTTTTT. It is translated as CANGQDRAFEKLFF.

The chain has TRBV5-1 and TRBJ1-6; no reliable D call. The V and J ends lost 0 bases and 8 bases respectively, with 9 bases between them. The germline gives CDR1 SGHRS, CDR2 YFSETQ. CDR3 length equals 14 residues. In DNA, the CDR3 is TGCGCCAGCAGCTTGGGAGGGAGGGATTCACCCCTCCACTTT. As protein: CASSLGGRDSPLHF.

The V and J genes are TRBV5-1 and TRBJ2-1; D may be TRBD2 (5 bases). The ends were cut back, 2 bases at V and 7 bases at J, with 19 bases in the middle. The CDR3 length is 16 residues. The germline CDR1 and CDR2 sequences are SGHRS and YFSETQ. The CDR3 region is CASSFSAIGLLNEQFF. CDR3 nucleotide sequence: TGCGCCAGCAGCTTCTCCGCAATCGGACTCCTGAATGAGCAGTTCTTC.

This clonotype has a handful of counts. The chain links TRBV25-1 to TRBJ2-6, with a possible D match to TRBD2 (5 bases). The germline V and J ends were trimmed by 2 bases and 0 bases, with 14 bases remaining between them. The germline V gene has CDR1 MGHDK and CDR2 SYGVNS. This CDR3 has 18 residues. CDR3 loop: CASSEGGWVSSGANVLTF. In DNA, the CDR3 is TGTGCCAGCAGTGAAGGCGGGTGGGTCAGCTCTGGGGCCAACGTCCTGACTTTC.

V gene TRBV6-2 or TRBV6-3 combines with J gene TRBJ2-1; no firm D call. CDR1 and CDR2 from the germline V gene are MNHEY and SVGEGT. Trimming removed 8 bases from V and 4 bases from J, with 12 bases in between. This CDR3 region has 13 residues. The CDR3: CASLSDGYNEQFF. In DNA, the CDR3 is TGTGCCAGCCTCAGCGACGGTTACAATGAGCAGTTCTTC.

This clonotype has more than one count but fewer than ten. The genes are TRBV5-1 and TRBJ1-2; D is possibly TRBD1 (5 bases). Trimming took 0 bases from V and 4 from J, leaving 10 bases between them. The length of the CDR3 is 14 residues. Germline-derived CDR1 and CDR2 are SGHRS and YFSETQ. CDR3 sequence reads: CASSLGPGIYGYTF. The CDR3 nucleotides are TGCGCCAGCAGCTTGGGACCAGGGATCTATGGCTACACCTTC.

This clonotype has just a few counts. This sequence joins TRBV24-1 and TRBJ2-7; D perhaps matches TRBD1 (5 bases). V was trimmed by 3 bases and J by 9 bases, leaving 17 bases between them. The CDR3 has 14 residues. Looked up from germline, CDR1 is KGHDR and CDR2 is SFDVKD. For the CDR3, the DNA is TGTGCCACCAGTGATGGACACCGACTTAATGGGCAGTACTTC. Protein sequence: CATSDGHRLNGQYF.

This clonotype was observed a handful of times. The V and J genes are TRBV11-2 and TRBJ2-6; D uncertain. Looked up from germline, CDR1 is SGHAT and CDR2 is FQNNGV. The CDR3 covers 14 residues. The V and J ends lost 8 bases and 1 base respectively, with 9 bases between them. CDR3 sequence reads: CASGSGSGANVLTF. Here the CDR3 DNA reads TGTGCCAGCGGATCAGGATCTGGGGCCAACGTCCTGACTTTC.

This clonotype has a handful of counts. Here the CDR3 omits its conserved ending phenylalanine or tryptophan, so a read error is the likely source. The CDR3 sequence: CASSPTGAGEKLFL. The CDR3 coding sequence is TGTGCCAGCAGCCCGACAGGGGCGGGTGAAAAACTGTTTCTT. The rearrangement uses TRBV7-2 and TRBJ1-4, with 8 positions matching TRBD1. This CDR3 has 14 amino acids. In germline, CDR1 is SGHTA, CDR2 FQGNSA. V trimming: 5 bases; J trimming: 7 bases; junction bases outside the gene matches: 6.

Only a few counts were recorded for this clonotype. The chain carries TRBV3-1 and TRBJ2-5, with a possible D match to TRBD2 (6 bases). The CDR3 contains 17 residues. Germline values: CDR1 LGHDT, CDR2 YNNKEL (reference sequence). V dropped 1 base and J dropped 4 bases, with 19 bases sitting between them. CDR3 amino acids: CASSQGAGTPSRETQYF. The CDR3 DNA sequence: TGTGCCAGCAGCCAAGGGGCCGGGACTCCCAGTCGAGAGACCCAGTACTTC.

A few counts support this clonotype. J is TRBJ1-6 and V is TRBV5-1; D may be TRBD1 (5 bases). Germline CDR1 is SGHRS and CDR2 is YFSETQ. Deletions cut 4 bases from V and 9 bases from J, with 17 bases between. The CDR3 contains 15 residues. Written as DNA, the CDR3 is TGCGCCAGCAGCCCCCGCGGAGGGGACGGTTCACCCCTCCACTTT. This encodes CASSPRGGDGSPLHF.